This record concerns one T cell receptor (beta chain) sequence. The CDR3 has 15 amino acids. Losses at the gene ends were 2 bases for V and 3 bases for J; bases not matched to a gene: 2. Germline V gene data show CDR1 as MNHEY and CDR2 as SVGAGI. This record belongs to a study of blood T cell repertoires in COVID-19. Generated by immunoSEQ multiplex PCR, the TCRdb table keeps only in-frame clones and is missing some. The repertoire consists of 250,000 to 400,000 clones, with 70% to 90% occurring once and the leading ten covering around 1.6%. Source material: peripheral blood. The chain couples TRBV6-5 to TRBJ1-1; 11 positions match TRBD1. This TCR was sampled from a woman under 40 with COVID-19, enrolled during active disease. The CDR3 nucleotides are TGTGCCAGCAGTTACGGGACAGGGGGTGACACTGAAGCTTTCTTT. It specifies CASSYGTGGDTEAFF.